One sample yielded the 23 T cell receptor beta chains listed below, sequenced in a study of somatic mutations in cytotoxic T cells in rheumatoid arthritis. The data were produced by immunoSEQ multiplex PCR, yet TCRdb's version contains in-frame clones alone and is incomplete. The data hold about 4,200 clones, with roughly nine tenths observed a single time. Input material: CD8+ T cells sorted from blood. These receptors came from an older woman with rheumatoid arthritis.

The chain links TRBV13 to TRBJ2-2; the D is unclear. Germline values: CDR1 PRHDT, CDR2 FYEKMQ (reference sequence). V was pared by 5 bases and J by 1 base, with 5 bases between. The CDR3 has 13 amino acids. The CDR3 reads CASSRQNTGELFF. The CDR3 DNA reads as TGTGCCAGCAGCAGACAGAACACCGGGGAGCTGTTTTTT.

Worth noting for this clone: Compared with germline, one end of the junction differs, possibly owing to a read error. The chain recombines TRBV4-1 with TRBJ2-7; the match to TRBD1 covers 10 bases. Germline CDR1 reads MGHRA; CDR2 reads YSYEKL. There are 14 residues in the CDR3. This CDR3 reads CASRTTDRGNERYF. CDR3 sequence (DNA): TGCGCCAGCAGGACGACGGACAGGGGGAACGAGCGGTACTTC.

This clone was seen just once. The chain is built from TRBV28 and TRBJ2-1, with 7 bases that match TRBD2. Germline assignment: CDR1 MDHEN and CDR2 SYDVKM. The CDR3 has 20 amino acids. The ends lost 5 bases at V and 5 bases at J; junction bases unmatched: 24. CDR3 loop: CASSPPGFSRDRAGNNEQFF. In DNA, the CDR3 is TGTGCCAGCAGTCCCCCTGGATTTTCCCGGGACCGAGCGGGGAACAATGAGCAGTTCTTC.

V is TRBV4-1 and J is TRBJ2-1; 8 nucleotides agree with TRBD1. CDR3 length: 16 residues. Germline V lookup: CDR1 MGHRA, CDR2 YSYEKL. J gave up 5 bases and V 1 base, and 7 bases lay outside the gene matches. This chain's CDR3 is CASSQGADRADNEQFF. CDR3 DNA: TGCGCCAGCAGCCAAGGGGCGGACAGGGCTGACAATGAGCAGTTCTTC.

The chain recombines TRBV29-1 with TRBJ2-2; 8 positions match TRBD1. CDR1 SQVTM and CDR2 ANQGSEA come from the germline V gene. Losses at the gene ends were 4 bases for V and 5 bases for J; bases not matched to a gene: 3. CDR3 length equals 13 residues. CDR3 DNA: TGCAGCGTTGCACAGGGGGAAACCGGGGAGCTGTTTTTT. It codes for CSVAQGETGELFF.

This clone is labeled large. V and J are TRBV27 and TRBJ2-5; 7 bases fit TRBD1. Germline CDR1 and CDR2: MNHEY and SMNVEV (reference sequence). This CDR3 contains 17 residues. Trimming removed 3 bases from V and 5 bases from J; junction bases left unmatched: 15. CDR3 sequence (DNA): TGTGCCAGCAGTTTTATATACCCCCGACAGGGCGAGGAGACCCAGTACTTC. Encoded protein: CASSFIYPRQGEETQYF.

This clone is a singleton in its sample. V is TRBV19 and J is TRBJ1-1; no definite D call. Trimming removed 7 bases at V and 1 base at J, with 16 bases between. The CDR3 is 15 amino acids. The germline V gene has CDR1 LNHDA and CDR2 SQIVND (reference sequence). The CDR3 is CASTPLYRGNTEAFF. In DNA form, the CDR3 reads TGTGCCAGTACCCCTCTCTATCGGGGGAACACTGAAGCTTTCTTT.

The V and J genes are TRBV6-1 and TRBJ1-1, with 8 bases fitting TRBD1. The CDR3 spans 14 residues. V trimming: 4 bases; J trimming: 5 bases; junction bases outside the gene matches: 6. Per the germline V gene, CDR1 is MNHNS and CDR2 is SASEGT. This CDR3 is CASSAGQGWTEAFF. For the CDR3, the DNA is TGTGCCAGCAGTGCAGGACAGGGATGGACTGAAGCTTTCTTT.

In this sample, this clone turned up a few times. CDR3 protein: CASGLGDRYSNQPQHF. Here the CDR3 DNA reads TGTGCTAGTGGTTTGGGGGACAGATATAGCAATCAGCCCCAGCATTTT. This rearrangement joins TRBV12-5 to TRBJ1-5; 7 bases line up with TRBD1. From germline, CDR1 is LGHNT and CDR2 FRNRAP. CDR3 size: 16 residues. Trimming removed 1 base from V and 0 bases from J; junction bases left unmatched: 3.

The chain recombines TRBV9 with TRBJ2-2, with TRBD1 matching 7 bases. J gave up 3 bases and V 7 bases, and 12 bases lay outside the gene matches. Germline V gene lookup returns CDR1 SGDLS and CDR2 YYNGEE. The CDR3 loop spans 16 amino acids. The CDR3 DNA reads TGTGCCAGCGCGCGACCCAGACAGGGTCACACCGGGGAGCTGTTTTTT. This sequence encodes CASARPRQGHTGELFF.

V and J are TRBV9 and TRBJ2-3, with no clear D. Germline CDR1 and CDR2: SGDLS and YYNGEE. The V and J ends lost 0 bases and 6 bases respectively, with 8 bases between them. The CDR3 has 13 amino acids. The DNA of the CDR3 is TGTGCCAGCAGCGTAGGTTCGCGGGATACGCAGTATTTT. The encoded protein is CASSVGSRDTQYF.

The chain couples TRBV19 to TRBJ2-1; 8 positions agree with TRBD1. V shed 3 bases, J shed 5 bases, and the junction held 9 bases outside the gene matches. Germline CDR1 reads LNHDA; CDR2 reads SQIVND (reference sequence). CDR3 size: 16 residues. CDR3 bases: TGTGCCAGTAGTATTATTTGGTCAGGGGGCCACAATGAGCAGTTCTTC. Translation: CASSIIWSGGHNEQFF.

About this clone: Other DNA sequences in this sample translate to the same CDR3. The chain joins TRBV5-1 to TRBJ1-6; D is perhaps TRBD1 (6 bases). CDR1 SGHRS and CDR2 YFSETQ come from the germline V gene. The V and J ends lost 3 bases and 4 bases respectively, with 20 bases between them. The length of the CDR3 is 18 residues. Here the CDR3 DNA reads TGCGCCAGCAGCTGGACCGGCGAGGGGGAGAGATATAATTCACCCCTCCACTTT. Its protein is CASSWTGEGERYNSPLHF. The full variable domain, in which reference TRBV5-1 and TRBJ1-6 provide the parts outside the CDR3, is KAGVTQTPRYLIKTRGQQVTLSCSPISGHRSVSWYQQTPGQGLQFLFEYFSETQRNKGNFPGRFSGRQFSNSRSEMNVSTLELGDSALYLCASSWTGEGERYNSPLHFGNGTRLTVT.

V usage is TRBV6-5 and J usage is TRBJ1-1; 9 positions agree with TRBD1. Germline assignment: CDR1 MNHEY and CDR2 SVGAGI. Trimming cost V 7 bases and J 4 bases; bases outside gene matches: 4. There are 13 residues in the CDR3. The CDR3 DNA reads as TGTGCCAGCAAACTACAGGGGGCCACTGAAGCTTTCTTT. Translation: CASKLQGATEAFF.

This rearrangement joins TRBV7-8 to TRBJ1-5, with D hard to call. This CDR3 contains 15 residues. CDR1 is SGHVS and CDR2 is FQNEAQ in the germline V gene. Trimming took 1 base from V and 4 from J, leaving 11 bases between them. The chain's CDR3 is CASSLESSANQPQHF. CDR3 nucleotide sequence: TGTGCCAGCAGCTTAGAATCGTCTGCGAATCAGCCCCAGCATTTT.

This sequence joins TRBV27 and TRBJ2-7, with D maybe TRBD1 (7 bases). Germline V lookup: CDR1 MNHEY, CDR2 SMNVEV (reference sequence). Trimming took off 6 bases at V and 6 bases at J, with 15 bases between the two ends. The CDR3 totals 13 residues. CDR3 nucleotide sequence: TGTGCCAGCAGCTTCGGAGGGGGCGTCGAGCAGTACTTC. Protein product: CASSFGGGVEQYF.

V is TRBV11-3 and J is TRBJ2-7, with a possible D match to TRBD2 (5 bases). The CDR3 sequence is 15 residues long. Germline V gives CDR1 SGHNT, CDR2 YENEEA. The germline V and J ends were trimmed by 1 base and 2 bases, with 12 bases remaining between them. The DNA of the CDR3 is TGTGCCAGCAGCTTAGTGAGTCGGGGAACCTACGAGCAGTACTTC. Encoded protein: CASSLVSRGTYEQYF.

The J gene is TRBJ2-1, the V gene TRBV5-1, with 9 nucleotides matching TRBD2. Germline loops: CDR1 SGHRS, CDR2 YFSETQ. J was trimmed by 3 bases and V by 4 bases; bases with no gene match: 11. This CDR3 has 17 residues. The CDR3 spells CASSPIGTSRFYNEQFF. The CDR3 DNA follows: TGCGCCAGCAGCCCTATTGGGACTAGCCGATTCTACAATGAGCAGTTCTTC.

The chain couples TRBV11-3 to TRBJ1-1, with a weak D call TRBD1 (5 bases). The CDR3 runs to 11 residues. Per the germline V gene, CDR1 is SGHNT and CDR2 is YENEEA. V lost 3 bases to trimming and J lost 10 bases, with 9 bases between them. The CDR3 here is CASSFGGGAFF. CDR3 nucleotide sequence: TGTGCCAGCAGCTTTGGGGGGGGAGCTTTCTTT.

V is TRBV7-9 and J is TRBJ2-3; the D gene is possibly TRBD2 (6 bases). This CDR3 is built from 16 residues. V lost 2 bases, J lost 0 bases, and 12 bases lay in between. Germline loops: CDR1 SEHNR, CDR2 FQNEAQ (reference sequence). The CDR3 region is CASSLSAAGSTDTQYF. The CDR3 DNA follows: TGTGCCAGCAGCTTATCAGCCGCGGGGAGCACAGATACGCAGTATTTT.

The chain couples TRBV7-9 to TRBJ2-3; 16 positions agree with TRBD2. Germline trimming cut 4 bases from V and 3 bases from J; bases unmatched to any gene: 1. The CDR3 runs 16 residues. Germline V gene sequence: CDR1 SEHNR, CDR2 FQNEAQ (reference sequence). The CDR3 bases are TGTGCCAGCAGCTCGGGACTAGCGGGGGGGACAGATACGCAGTATTTT. Amino acid sequence: CASSSGLAGGTDTQYF.

V gene TRBV6-5 combines with J gene TRBJ2-1; D may be TRBD1 (6 bases). The V end lost 4 bases, the J end lost 3 bases, and 16 bases lay between the germline ends. The CDR3 runs to 16 residues. Germline assignment: CDR1 MNHEY and CDR2 SVGAGI. CDR3 sequence: CASSFGRGRDYNEQFF. The CDR3, as DNA: TGTGCCAGCAGTTTTGGCAGGGGAAGAGACTACAATGAGCAGTTCTTC.

The chain combines TRBV29-1 with TRBJ1-2; 7 bases are shared with TRBD1. Germline assignment: CDR1 SQVTM and CDR2 ANQGSEA. The ends lost 3 bases at V and 12 bases at J; junction bases unmatched: 13. The CDR3 has 13 residues. CDR3 protein: CSVETGIPHGDTF. The CDR3 DNA reads TGCAGCGTTGAGACAGGGATTCCCCATGGGGACACCTTC.